Shown below are 11 T cell receptor beta chains from a single sample sequenced in a study of T cells in Graves' hyperthyroidism and ophthalmopathy. Amplification targeted TCR beta CDR3 regions from RNA transcripts. First-round RT-PCR targeting the TCR CDR3 was performed with the HTBI primer set. TCRdb passed the multiplex PCR reads through MiXCR, listing each CDR3 protein once. Among about 540,000 distinct CDR3 sequences listed, 46% were seen once. Material for sequencing was peripheral blood or thyroid tissue (not recorded which). These receptors all stem from a woman between 18 and 29 years old with Graves' hyperthyroidism.

This clonotype was recorded only once. V and J are TRBV7-9 and TRBJ1-5; tentative D call: TRBD1 (6 bases). With 6 bases removed from V and 1 base from J, the gap between germline ends came to 16 bases. The CDR3 covers 16 residues. Germline V lookup: CDR1 SEHNR, CDR2 FQNEAQ (reference sequence). The CDR3 spells CASSPPWGRSNQPQHF. The CDR3 nucleotides are TGTGCCAGCAGTCCTCCTTGGGGGCGAAGCAATCAGCCCCAGCATTTT.

There are a few counts of this clonotype. The J gene is TRBJ2-7, the V gene TRBV7-3; D gene ambiguous. The CDR3 loop spans 15 amino acids. Germline CDR1 is SGHTA and CDR2 is FQGTGA. The ends were cut back, 0 bases at V and 2 bases at J, with 11 bases in the middle. CDR3 nucleotides: TGTGCCAGCAGCTTAACCCCCGGACCACCCTACGAGCAGTACTTC. It codes for CASSLTPGPPYEQYF.

This clonotype occurred many times. The V and J genes are TRBV10-3 and TRBJ2-5, with 7 bases that match TRBD1. J lost 2 bases, V lost 10 bases, and 7 bases had no gene match. Looked up from germline, CDR1 is ENHRY and CDR2 is SYGVKD. There are 13 residues in the CDR3. The CDR3 loop reads CATDDREQETQYF. CDR3 sequence (DNA): TGTGCCACTGACGACAGGGAACAAGAGACCCAGTACTTC.

This clonotype was found many times. The chain has TRBV18 and TRBJ1-1; possibly TRBD1 for D (5 bases). The CDR3 totals 13 residues. From germline, CDR1 is KGHSH and CDR2 LQKENI. The V gene lost 6 bases and the J gene lost 1 base, with 9 bases spanning the gap. In DNA form, the CDR3 reads TGTGCCAGCTCCCGACAGTCGAACACTGAAGCTTTCTTT. This sequence encodes CASSRQSNTEAFF.

The chain uses TRBV12-3 or TRBV12-4 and TRBJ2-5; D remains unclear. The DNA end is more similar to TRBJ2-1, so the J call may be wrong. This CDR3 region has 12 residues. CDR3 sequence: CASSLFGVEQFF. The DNA of the CDR3 is TGTGCCAGCAGTTTATTTGGTGTTGAGCAGTTCTTC.

This clonotype was picked up one time. This chain links TRBV2 with TRBJ2-7; TRBD2 agrees at 7 bases. Germline CDR1 and CDR2: SNHLY and FYNNEI. The CDR3 covers 13 residues. V was pared by 2 bases and J by 8 bases, with 6 bases of the junction left unmatched. This CDR3 reads CASSEWGRVQQYF. CDR3 nucleotides: TGTGCCAGCAGTGAATGGGGGAGGGTCCAGCAGTACTTC.

This clonotype was counted a few times. This chain connects TRBV7-3 to TRBJ2-3; possibly TRBD1 for D (6 bases). The CDR3 extends over 14 amino acids. Germline V gene lookup returns CDR1 SGHTA and CDR2 FQGTGA. Between the trimmed V and J ends, which lost 6 bases and 5 bases, there was a span of 15 bases. The CDR3 DNA reads TGTGCCAGCAGTAGTGGGACATTAGGAGATACGCAGTATTTT. Protein: CASSSGTLGDTQYF.

This clonotype was detected ten times or more. CDR3 in amino acids: CASSLALSGANVLTF. The DNA of the CDR3 is TGTGCCAGCAGCTTAGCCCTTTCTGGGGCCAACGTCCTGACTTTC. J is TRBJ2-6 and V is TRBV7-9; D is unclear. The CDR3 has 15 residues. Per germline, CDR1 SEHNR and CDR2 FQNEAQ (reference sequence). V lost 0 bases to trimming and J lost 1 base, with 4 bases between them.

This clonotype was detected ten times or more. The chain has TRBV6-6 and TRBJ2-2; no definite D call. V was clipped by 7 bases and J by 2 bases, with 11 bases between them. CDR3 size: 14 residues. Looked up from germline, CDR1 is MNHNY and CDR2 is SVGAGI (reference sequence). The chain's CDR3 is CASKGRLNTGELFF. In nucleotides, the CDR3 is TGTGCCAGCAAGGGTCGACTTAACACCGGGGAGCTGTTTTTT.

In this sample, this clonotype turned up a few times. This sequence joins TRBV18 and TRBJ1-6; 9 positions agree with TRBD1. Germline CDR1 reads KGHSH; CDR2 reads LQKENI. CDR3 size: 16 residues. J lost 8 bases, V lost 2 bases, and 7 bases had no gene match. CDR3 coding DNA: TGTGCCAGCTCACCAGCGGGACAGGGCTTTGATTCACCCCTCCACTTT. It encodes CASSPAGQGFDSPLHF.

This clonotype was observed many times. The rearrangement joins TRBV7-2 to TRBJ2-7; 7 nucleotides agree with TRBD2. Trimming took 4 bases from V and 6 from J; bases not matched to a gene: 3. Germline assignment: CDR1 SGHTA and CDR2 FQGNSA. There are 12 residues in the CDR3. The CDR3 DNA reads as TGTGCCAGCAGCTCCCGGACTAGCGAGCAGTACTTC. Residues: CASSSRTSEQYF.